Included here is one T cell receptor beta chain sequence, with context. Antigen unknown. TCRdb fed the RACE reads into MiXCR, producing one record per CDR3 protein. In the table there are some 74,000 distinct CDR3 sequences, 12% to 15% of which are singletons. The time point was: pre-sensitization, week 0. Treatment indicated: therapeutic diphenylcyclopropenone sensitization with weekly scalp DPC. Blood collection took place prior to placing each patch test. Total RNA was extracted from unfractionated whole blood. The data were obtained in a study of human T cells and chemical hapten exposure. Study-level background: Patients, mostly women, had alopecia areata, alopecia totalis or alopecia universalis. Overall study results and limits: Patch test score rose with PT1 expanded TCR count, significant at thresholds 8, 16 and 32, not 4.

The material was whole blood, obtained in connection with sensitization to the hapten diphenylcyclopropenone (DPC). The receptor was derived from a woman between 50 and 59 years old with alopecia areata. Some clones in this sample may be carry-over from other donors' samples.

CDR3 loop: CASSQSGPHIQYF. The CDR3 coding sequence is TGTGCCAGCAGCCAGTCCGGGCCCCACATTCAGTACTTC. The chain joins TRBV3-1 to TRBJ2-4, with unresolved D. This CDR3 contains 13 residues. The V gene's germline CDR1 is LGHDT and CDR2 YNNKEL (reference sequence). V was cut by 3 bases and J by 8 bases, with 11 bases left in between. The full variable domain, completed using reference TRBV3-1 and TRBJ2-4, is DTAVSQTPKYLVTQMGNDKSIKCEQNLGHDTMYWYKQDSKKFLKIMFSYNNKELIINETVPNRFSPKSPDKAHLNLHINSLELGDSAVYFCASSQSGPHIQYFGAGTRLSVL.